This section outlines one T cell receptor (beta chain) sequence together with its context. Its specificity is unknown. Each of the donors was a healthy bone marrow donor. The sample belongs to a study of cytomegalovirus exposure and HLA in healthy donors. A multiplex PCR was run with 60 Vbeta primers and 13 Jbeta primers. Using immunoSEQ multiplex PCR, the repertoire was profiled, and TCRdb retains in-frame clones only, with some absent. The sample shows 200,000 to 250,000 clones, about 80% of them seen only once. Regarding the study as a whole: It was assumed in the presence/absence analyses that sequencing depth was roughly uniform across donors.

CDR1 is SQVTM, CDR2 ANQGSEA, per germline. The V and J ends lost 6 bases and 3 bases respectively, with 15 bases between them. There are 14 residues in the CDR3. The genes are TRBV29-1 and TRBJ1-5; D gene uncertain. The TCR comes from a woman aged 40 to 49 in good health and CMV-seropositive. Sequences were obtained from PBMCs. The CDR3 nucleotides are TGCAGCGTGGGTGTTGGAGGAGACAATCAGCCCCAGCATTTT. It specifies CSVGVGGDNQPQHF.